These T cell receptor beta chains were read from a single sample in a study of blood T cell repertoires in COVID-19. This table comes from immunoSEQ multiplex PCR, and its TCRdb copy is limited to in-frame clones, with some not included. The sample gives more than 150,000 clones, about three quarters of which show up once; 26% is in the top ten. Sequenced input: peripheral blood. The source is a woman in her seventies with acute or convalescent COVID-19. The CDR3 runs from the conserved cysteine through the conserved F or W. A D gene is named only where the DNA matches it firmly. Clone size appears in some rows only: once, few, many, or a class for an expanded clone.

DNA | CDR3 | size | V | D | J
TGCGCCAGCGCACAGGGCGGGCTCTACGAGCAGTACTTC | CASAQGGLYEQYF | few | TRBV5-1 | . | TRBJ2-7
TGTGCCAGTAGTATAACAGCGAACACTGAAGCTTTCTTT | CASSITANTEAFF | . | TRBV19 | . | TRBJ1-1
TGTGCCAGCAGCGGAACACGGGGGGCGTGGGGCACAGATACGCAGTATTTT | CASSGTRGAWGTDTQYF | once | TRBV7-9 | . | TRBJ2-3
TGTGCCAGCAGTGACAGTCTTCAGCCCCAGCATTTT | CASSDSLQPQHF | . | TRBV2 | . | TRBJ1-5
TGTGCCAGCAGCCCACAGGGGATCTCTGAAGCTTTCTTT | CASSPQGISEAFF | once | TRBV2 | TRBD1 | TRBJ1-1
TGTGCCAGCAGCCAGGGACAGGGAGGAGGCTACACCTTC | CASSQGQGGGYTF | . | TRBV11-1 | TRBD1 | TRBJ1-2
TGCGCCAGCAGTACCGGGTTCCGCGGTACCGAGCAGTACTTC | CASSTGFRGTEQYF | . | TRBV10-1 | . | TRBJ2-7
TGTGCCAGCAGTACGGGACTAAACACCGGGGAGCTGTTTTTT | CASSTGLNTGELFF | . | TRBV6-5 | TRBD2 | TRBJ2-2
TGTGCCAGCAGCTTAAGGTTAGCGGGTAGCAATGAGCAGTTCTTC | CASSLRLAGSNEQFF | . | TRBV7-3 | TRBD2 | TRBJ2-1
TGTGCCAGCAGCTTGACAACTAGCACAGATACGCAGTATTTT | CASSLTTSTDTQYF | . | TRBV7-9 | . | TRBJ2-3
TGTGCCAGCCGCAACCTAGGGGGGGACCAGCCCCAGCATTTT | CASRNLGGDQPQHF | . | TRBV27 | . | TRBJ1-5
TGTGCCAGCAGCTTGGGTTCGGGAAACACCATATATTTT | CASSLGSGNTIYF | many | TRBV5-6 | . | TRBJ1-3
TGTGCCAGCAGCCTCCAGGGAGGGGAGGAGACCCAGTACTTC | CASSLQGGEETQYF | . | TRBV3-1/TRBV3-2 | TRBD2 | TRBJ2-5
TGTGCCAGTAGTATAGACCAGACTTCCTACGAGCAGTACTTC | CASSIDQTSYEQYF | once | TRBV19 | . | TRBJ2-7
TGTGCCAGCAGCGTGTGGACAGGGGGTGCAGATACGCAGTATTTT | CASSVWTGGADTQYF | once | TRBV9 | TRBD1 | TRBJ2-3
TGTGCCAGCAGCTTTCAGGGGGTCAATCAGCCCCAGCATTTT | CASSFQGVNQPQHF | . | TRBV5-8 | TRBD1 | TRBJ1-5
TGTGCCAGCAGCTTAACCCGACAGGGGGCAGGTGAGCAGTTCTTC | CASSLTRQGAGEQFF | . | TRBV7-6 | TRBD1 | TRBJ2-1
TGTGCCAGCAGCCAGGTTAGGAACACTGAAGCTTTCTTT | CASSQVRNTEAFF | . | TRBV3-1/TRBV3-2 | . | TRBJ1-1
TGCGCCAGCAGCTTGGCCAGGCATGGCGACCATCTTCCTTACGAGCAGTACTTC | CASSLARHGDHLPYEQYF | . | TRBV5-1 | . | TRBJ2-7
TGTGCCAGCAGTTACAGGAGCGGGAGAAGCGAGCAGTACTTC | CASSYRSGRSEQYF | . | TRBV6-2/TRBV6-3 | TRBD2 | TRBJ2-7
TGTGCCAGCAGTTACTCGAGAGGAGTGGCAGATACGCAGTATTTT | CASSYSRGVADTQYF | . | TRBV6-2/TRBV6-3 | . | TRBJ2-3
TGTGCCAGTAGGGACGGGGGACTCACAGATACGCAGTATTTT | CASRDGGLTDTQYF | few | TRBV19 | . | TRBJ2-3
TGTGCCAGCAGTTACTCAGGTGGGGAGAATCAGCCCCAGCATTTT | CASSYSGGENQPQHF | . | TRBV6-2/TRBV6-3 | . | TRBJ1-5
TGCGCCAGCAGCTTGCAGGGCGCGAACACTGAAGCTTTCTTT | CASSLQGANTEAFF | few | TRBV5-1 | . | TRBJ1-1
TGCGCCAGCAGAATGGGACAGGGGGGAACTAATGAAAAACTGTTTTTT | CASRMGQGGTNEKLFF | . | TRBV5-1 | TRBD1 | TRBJ1-4
TGTGCCAGCAGTGACGGGACAGGGGAAGAGACCCAGTACTTC | CASSDGTGEETQYF | . | TRBV6-1 | TRBD1 | TRBJ2-5
TGTGCCAGCAGCCAAGATCTAGCGGGAGCTAACACCGGGGAGCTGTTTTTT | CASSQDLAGANTGELFF | . | TRBV4-2 | TRBD2 | TRBJ2-2
TGTGCCAGCAGCAACCGACAGGGTGTAACGTTCGGCGCCCTATACAATGAGCAGTTCTTC | CASSNRQGVTFGALYNEQFF | . | TRBV7-9 | TRBD1 | TRBJ2-1
TGTGCCAGCAGTGAAGGACTAGCGGGAGGGCCATTTGAGACCCAGTACTTC | CASSEGLAGGPFETQYF | once | TRBV6-1 | TRBD2 | TRBJ2-5
TGTGCCTGGACATACAGTTCCACCTACGAGCAGTACTTC | CAWTYSSTYEQYF | . | TRBV30 | . | TRBJ2-7
TGTGCCAGCAGCCAAGACCAACAGGGTACCAGGGGCTACACCTTC | CASSQDQQGTRGYTF | . | TRBV3-1/TRBV3-2 | . | TRBJ1-2
TGTGCCAGCGGGCCCAAGTTGGGGCGGAACTACAATGAGCAGTTCTTC | CASGPKLGRNYNEQFF | . | TRBV3-1/TRBV3-2 | . | TRBJ2-1
TGTGCCAGCAGCCCGGACAGGGGCACACCCCTCCACTTT | CASSPDRGTPLHF | few | TRBV5-5 | TRBD1 | TRBJ1-6
TGTGCCAGCAGCCACAAACGGGGAGCGGGAGCGGACAATGAGCAGTTCTTC | CASSHKRGAGADNEQFF | many | TRBV6-4 | TRBD2 | TRBJ2-1
TGTGCCAGCAGGACGGGACAGGGCGTCGGGGCCAACGTCCTGACTTTC | CASRTGQGVGANVLTF | . | TRBV2 | TRBD1 | TRBJ2-6
TGTGCCAGCAGTTCGAATCACCAGGGAGCGGGACTGTTTTTT | CASSSNHQGAGLFF | . | TRBV7-9 | . | TRBJ1-4
TGTGCCAGCAGCCAAGAAACAAGCGGGGCCTTGGGGACAGGGGCCCAGTACTTC | CASSQETSGALGTGAQYF | . | TRBV3-1/TRBV3-2 | TRBD1 | TRBJ2-5
TGCGCCAGCAAGCATAGCGGGATATGGAATGAGCAGTTCTTC | CASKHSGIWNEQFF | . | TRBV5-1 | TRBD2 | TRBJ2-1
TGTGCCAGCAGCTTCCGCGGGACTAGCACAGATACGCAGTATTTT | CASSFRGTSTDTQYF | once | TRBV5-6 | . | TRBJ2-3